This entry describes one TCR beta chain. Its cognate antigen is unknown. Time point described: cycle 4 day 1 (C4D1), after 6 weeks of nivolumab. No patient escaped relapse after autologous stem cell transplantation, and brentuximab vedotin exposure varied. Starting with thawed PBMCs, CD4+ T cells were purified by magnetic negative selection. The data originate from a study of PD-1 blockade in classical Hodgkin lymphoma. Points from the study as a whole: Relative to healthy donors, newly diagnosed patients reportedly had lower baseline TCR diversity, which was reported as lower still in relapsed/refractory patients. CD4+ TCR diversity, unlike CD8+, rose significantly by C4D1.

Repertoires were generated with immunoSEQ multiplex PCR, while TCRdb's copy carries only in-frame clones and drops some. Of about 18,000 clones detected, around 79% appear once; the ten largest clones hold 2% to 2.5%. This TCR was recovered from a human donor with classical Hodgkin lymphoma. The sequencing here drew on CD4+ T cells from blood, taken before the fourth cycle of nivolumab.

The CDR3 region has the DNA TGTGCCAGCCAACAGGGGGGGATCAATCAGCCCCAGCATTTT. It is translated as CASQQGGINQPQHF. The rearrangement joins TRBV19 to TRBJ1-5, with 8 bases fitting TRBD1. With 9 bases clipped from V and 3 bases from J, the junction kept 7 bases outside the gene matches. The CDR3 is 14 amino acids. Germline V gene lookup returns CDR1 LNHDA and CDR2 SQIVND (reference sequence).